Presented here are 20 T cell receptor beta chains from one specimen sequenced in a study of CD8 T cells in ankylosing spondylitis. TCRdb called the 5' RACE reads again in MiXCR, with one record for every CDR3 protein. The sample includes roughly 450,000 distinct CDR3 sequences, around 26% of them seen just once. The antigens for these receptors are not known. Study-level points and caveats: What seemed typical of ankylosing spondylitis blood was a TCR beta motif built from about 8 highly homologous variants.

Sequencing was performed on blood, either unsorted or a sorted T cell fraction (not recorded which). Receptors were obtained from a male donor with ankylosing spondylitis.

The table lists this clonotype with a few counts. The chain joins TRBV7-9 to TRBJ1-5, with unresolved D. CDR3 size: 14 residues. Trimming removed 6 bases from V and 7 bases from J, with 16 bases in between. Germline V lookup: CDR1 SEHNR, CDR2 FQNEAQ (reference sequence). As DNA, the CDR3 is TGTGCCAGCAGTCGATCCGGTAACAGCCAGCCCCAGCATTTT. It specifies CASSRSGNSQPQHF.

This chain joins TRBV11-2 and TRBJ2-3; 10 bases agree with TRBD1. The CDR3 runs to 17 residues. Germline-derived CDR1 and CDR2 are SGHAT and FQNNGV. The ends lost 1 base at V and 7 bases at J; junction bases unmatched: 11. Written as DNA, the CDR3 is TGTGCCAGCAGCTTAGGGTACGGGACAGGGGAATTGAATACGCAGTATTTT. It is translated as CASSLGYGTGELNTQYF.

J is TRBJ2-7 and V is TRBV28; D perhaps matches TRBD2 (7 bases). The germline V gene encodes CDR1 MDHEN and CDR2 SYDVKM. This CDR3 region has 13 residues. V gave up 6 bases and J gave up 3 bases, with 12 bases separating them. This CDR3 reads CASSGGQIYEQYF. The CDR3 bases are TGTGCCAGCAGCGGGGGGCAGATCTACGAGCAGTACTTC. The full variable domain, its missing parts supplied by reference TRBV28 and TRBJ2-7, is DVKVTQSSRYLVKRTGEKVFLECVQDMDHENMFWYRQDPGLGLRLIYFSYDVKMKEKGDIPEGYSVSREKKERFSLILESASTNQTSMYLCASSGGQIYEQYFGPGTRLTVT.

V and J are TRBV20-1 and TRBJ2-7, with D hard to call. CDR3 length equals 12 residues. V lost 7 bases, J lost 6 bases, and 16 bases lay in between. From germline, CDR1 is DFQATT and CDR2 SNEGSKA (reference sequence). The CDR3 region is CSVALRIAEQYF. The CDR3 bases are TGCAGTGTCGCCTTGAGAATCGCCGAGCAGTACTTC.

The chain employs TRBV20-1 and TRBJ1-3, with 8 bases lining up with TRBD1. The CDR3 is 18 amino acids. Germline assignment: CDR1 DFQATT and CDR2 SNEGSKA (reference sequence). V was pared by 1 base and J by 4 bases, with 15 bases of the junction left unmatched. CDR3 nucleotide sequence: TGCAGTGCTAGAGCAAAGACAGGGGAGATGTATACCGGAAACACCATATATTTT. It encodes CSARAKTGEMYTGNTIYF.

This clonotype was seen only a few times. The chain links TRBV6-1 to TRBJ2-3, with D perhaps TRBD2 (6 bases). Germline V gene data show CDR1 as MNHNS and CDR2 as SASEGT. The CDR3 consists of 14 residues. The V end was cut by 4 bases, the J end by 2 bases, with 10 bases between. The CDR3 loop reads CASSALANTDTQYF. The CDR3 DNA follows: TGTGCCAGCAGTGCTCTAGCGAACACAGATACGCAGTATTTT.

The rearrangement links TRBV7-9 to TRBJ1-4, with TRBD1 matching 8 bases. The CDR3 contains 15 residues. Looked up from germline, CDR1 is SEHNR and CDR2 is FQNEAQ (reference sequence). V was clipped by 6 bases and J by 7 bases; unmatched bases: 10. The chain's CDR3 is CASRLPPGTGEKLFF. CDR3 sequence (DNA): TGTGCCAGCAGATTACCGCCAGGGACAGGTGAAAAACTGTTTTTT.

The chain couples TRBV20-1 to TRBJ2-3; D is perhaps TRBD2 (5 bases). Trimming removed 2 bases from V and 4 bases from J, with 13 bases in between. The CDR3 runs 14 residues. The germline gives CDR1 DFQATT, CDR2 SNEGSKA (reference sequence). The CDR3 region has the DNA TGCAGTGCTAGAACGTCCGGACTCCCAGATACGCAGTATTTT. Translated, it gives CSARTSGLPDTQYF.

The rearrangement joins TRBV20-1 to TRBJ2-2; D remains ambiguous. The ends were cut back, 6 bases at V and 7 bases at J, with 9 bases in the middle. The CDR3 runs 11 residues. Germline CDR1 reads DFQATT; CDR2 reads SNEGSKA (reference sequence). The CDR3 here is CSAPRYGELFF. CDR3 DNA: TGCAGTGCCCCGAGGTACGGGGAGCTGTTTTTT.

The chain has TRBV20-1 and TRBJ1-1; tentative D call: TRBD1 (6 bases). The CDR3 is 14 residues long. Trimming shortened V by 1 base and J by 4 bases, and 13 bases separated the two germline ends. Germline V gene lookup returns CDR1 DFQATT and CDR2 SNEGSKA (reference sequence). The CDR3: CSARAPGRGTEAFF. The CDR3 DNA follows: TGCAGTGCTAGAGCCCCGGGCAGGGGCACTGAAGCTTTCTTT.

This clonotype was detected only a few times. This chain connects TRBV7-9 to TRBJ1-6, with TRBD1 matching 7 bases. The CDR3 is made up of 14 amino acids. The germline CDR1 and CDR2 sequences are SEHNR and FQNEAQ (reference sequence). V shed 2 bases, J shed 9 bases, and the junction held 4 bases outside the gene matches. For the CDR3, the DNA is TGTGCCAGCAGCTTACCCAACAGGGGTTCACCCCTCCACTTT. Protein product: CASSLPNRGSPLHF. The whole variable domain, filled in from reference TRBV7-9 and TRBJ1-6, reads DTGVSQNPRHKITKRGQNVTFRCDPISEHNRLYWYRQTLGQGPEFLTYFQNEAQLEKSRLLSDRFSAERPKGSFSTLEIQRTEQGDSAMYLCASSLPNRGSPLHFGNGTRLTVT.

This clonotype was observed a handful of times. The chain links TRBV20-1 to TRBJ2-7; no clear D gene. The length of the CDR3 is 13 residues. Trimming took 0 bases from V and 1 from J, leaving 7 bases between them. CDR1 is DFQATT and CDR2 is SNEGSKA in the germline V gene (reference sequence). Here the CDR3 DNA reads TGCAGTGCTAGAGAGGTGGCTTCCTACGAGCAGTACGTC. Translated: CSAREVASYEQYV.

The chain joins TRBV9 to TRBJ2-5; TRBD1 might be the D (6 bases). The CDR3 length is 13 residues. Germline loops: CDR1 SGDLS, CDR2 YYNGEE. Deletions cut 4 bases from V and 4 bases from J, with 11 bases between. The CDR3 sequence: CASSKGGPETQYF. DNA of the CDR3: TGTGCCAGCAGCAAAGGGGGACCAGAGACCCAGTACTTC.

The chain joins TRBV9 to TRBJ1-1; D gene ambiguous. The V end was cut by 4 bases, the J end by 3 bases, with 7 bases between. Germline values: CDR1 SGDLS, CDR2 YYNGEE. The CDR3 covers 12 residues. CDR3 sequence: CASSRRDTEAFF. CDR3 DNA sequence: TGTGCCAGCAGCAGGAGGGACACTGAAGCTTTCTTT.

This chain uses TRBV20-1 with TRBJ2-1; TRBD2 might be the D (6 bases). CDR3 length: 14 residues. Germline CDR1 DFQATT, CDR2 SNEGSKA (reference sequence). V lost 6 bases, J lost 8 bases, and 20 bases lay in between. The CDR3 loop reads CSAHAGTPSDEQFF. CDR3 nucleotide sequence: TGCAGTGCCCACGCCGGGACTCCAAGCGATGAGCAGTTCTTC.

This clonotype was detected many times. The chain is built from TRBV2 and TRBJ1-1; TRBD1 agrees at 8 bases. This CDR3 region has 13 residues. Per the germline V gene, CDR1 is SNHLY and CDR2 is FYNNEI. Losses at the gene ends were 6 bases for V and 6 bases for J; bases not matched to a gene: 6. In DNA form, the CDR3 reads TGTGCCAGCAGCTGGACAGGGAAGGCTGAAGCTTTCTTT. Translated, it gives CASSWTGKAEAFF.

This clonotype was observed a handful of times. The V call is TRBV20-1, the J call TRBJ2-3; the match to TRBD2 covers 8 bases. With V trimmed by 4 bases and J by 5 bases, 2 bases remained unmatched. Per germline, CDR1 DFQATT and CDR2 SNEGSKA (reference sequence). CDR3 size: 12 residues. This CDR3 reads CSATTSGDTQYF. CDR3 sequence (DNA): TGCAGTGCTACTACTAGCGGAGATACGCAGTATTTT.

The chain couples TRBV5-1 to TRBJ2-1; TRBD2 matches 7 bases. Germline trimming cut 10 bases from V and 0 bases from J; bases unmatched to any gene: 7. In germline, CDR1 is SGHRS, CDR2 YFSETQ. The CDR3 has 14 residues. In nucleotides, the CDR3 is TGCGCCTCCTTCGGGGGGAGCTCCTACAATGAGCAGTTCTTC. Its protein product is CASFGGSSYNEQFF.

V and J are TRBV3-1 and TRBJ2-1; D call uncertain. This CDR3 has 18 residues. V was shortened by 2 bases and J by 0 bases, with 17 bases between the two germline ends. Per the germline V gene, CDR1 is LGHDT and CDR2 is YNNKEL (reference sequence). The CDR3 is CASSQWDGVESSYNEQFF. CDR3 nucleotides: TGTGCCAGCAGCCAATGGGATGGGGTCGAAAGCTCCTACAATGAGCAGTTCTTC.

CDR3 protein: CASSYSNRLLRLNTEAFF. CDR3 sequence (DNA): TGTGCCAGCAGTTACTCGAACCGTCTATTGAGGTTGAACACTGAAGCTTTCTTT. V and J are TRBV6-5 and TRBJ1-1; D uncertain. Germline loops: CDR1 MNHEY, CDR2 SVGAGI. The CDR3 runs 18 residues. The ends were cut back, 0 bases at V and 0 bases at J, with 17 bases in the middle.